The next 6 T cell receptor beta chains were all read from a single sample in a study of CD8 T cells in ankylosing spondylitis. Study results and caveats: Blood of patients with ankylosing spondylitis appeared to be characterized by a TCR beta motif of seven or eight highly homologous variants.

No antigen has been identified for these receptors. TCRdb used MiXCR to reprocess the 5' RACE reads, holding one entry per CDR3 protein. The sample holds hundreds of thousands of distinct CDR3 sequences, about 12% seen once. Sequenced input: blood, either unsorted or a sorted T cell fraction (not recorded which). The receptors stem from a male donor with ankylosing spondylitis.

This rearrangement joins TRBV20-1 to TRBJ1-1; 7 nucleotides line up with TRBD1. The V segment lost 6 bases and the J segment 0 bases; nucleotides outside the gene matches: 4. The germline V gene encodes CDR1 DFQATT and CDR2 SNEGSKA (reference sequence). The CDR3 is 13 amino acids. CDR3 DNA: TGCAGTGCCAGGGGGGCCATGAACACTGAAGCTTTCTTT. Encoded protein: CSARGAMNTEAFF.

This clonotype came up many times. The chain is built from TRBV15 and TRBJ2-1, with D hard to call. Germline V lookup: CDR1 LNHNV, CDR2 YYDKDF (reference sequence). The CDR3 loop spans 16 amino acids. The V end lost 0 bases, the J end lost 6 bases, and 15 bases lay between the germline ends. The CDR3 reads CATSREPTTLGNEQFF. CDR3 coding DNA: TGTGCCACCAGCAGAGAACCAACCACCCTCGGCAATGAGCAGTTCTTC. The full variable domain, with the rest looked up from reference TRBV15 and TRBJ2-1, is DAMVIQNPRYQVTQFGKPVTLSCSQTLNHNVMYWYQQKSSQAPKLLFHYYDKDFNNEADTPDNFQSRRPNTSFCFLDIRSPGLGDTAMYLCATSREPTTLGNEQFFGPGTRLTVL.

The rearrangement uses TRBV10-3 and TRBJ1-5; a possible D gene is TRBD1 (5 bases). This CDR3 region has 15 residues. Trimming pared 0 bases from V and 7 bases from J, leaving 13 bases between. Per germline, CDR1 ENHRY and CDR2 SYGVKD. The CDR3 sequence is CAISESSGTGQPQHF. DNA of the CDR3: TGTGCCATCAGTGAGTCCAGCGGGACGGGGCAGCCCCAGCATTTT.

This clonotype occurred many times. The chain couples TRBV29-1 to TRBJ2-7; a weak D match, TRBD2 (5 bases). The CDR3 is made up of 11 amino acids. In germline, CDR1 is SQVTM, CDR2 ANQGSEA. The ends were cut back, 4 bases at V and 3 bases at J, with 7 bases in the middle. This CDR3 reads CSVAGVYEQYF. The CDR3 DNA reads TGCAGCGTTGCCGGGGTCTACGAGCAGTACTTC.

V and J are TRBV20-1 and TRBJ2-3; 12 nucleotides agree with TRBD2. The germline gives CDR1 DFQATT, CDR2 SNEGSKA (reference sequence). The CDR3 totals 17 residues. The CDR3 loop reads CCARLAGGLGATDTQYF. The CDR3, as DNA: TGCTGCGCCCGCCTAGCGGGGGGGCTTGGGGCCACAGATACGCAGTATTTT.

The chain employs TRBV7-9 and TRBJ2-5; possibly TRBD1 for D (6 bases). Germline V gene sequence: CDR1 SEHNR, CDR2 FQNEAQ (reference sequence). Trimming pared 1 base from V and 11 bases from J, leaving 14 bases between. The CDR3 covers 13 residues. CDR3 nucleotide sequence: TGTGCCAGCAGCTTAGTTCTCGACAGGCCACAGTACTTC. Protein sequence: CASSLVLDRPQYF.